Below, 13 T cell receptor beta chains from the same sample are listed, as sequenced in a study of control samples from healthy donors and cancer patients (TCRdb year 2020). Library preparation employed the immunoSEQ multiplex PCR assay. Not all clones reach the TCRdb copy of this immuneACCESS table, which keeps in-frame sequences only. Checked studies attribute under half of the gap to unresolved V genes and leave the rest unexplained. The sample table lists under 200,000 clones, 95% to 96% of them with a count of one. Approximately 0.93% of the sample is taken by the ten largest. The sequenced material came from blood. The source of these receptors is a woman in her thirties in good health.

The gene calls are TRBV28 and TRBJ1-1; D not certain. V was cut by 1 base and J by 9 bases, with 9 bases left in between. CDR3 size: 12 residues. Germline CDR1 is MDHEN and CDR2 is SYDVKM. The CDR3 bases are TGTGCCAGCAGTTTATACCCAGTTCAAGCTTTCTTT. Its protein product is CASSLYPVQAFF. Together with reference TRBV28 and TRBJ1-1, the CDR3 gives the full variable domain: DVKVTQSSRYLVKRTGEKVFLECVQDMDHENMFWYRQDPGLGLRLIYFSYDVKMKEKGDIPEGYSVSREKKERFSLILESASTNQTSMYLCASSLYPVQAFFGQGTRLTVV.

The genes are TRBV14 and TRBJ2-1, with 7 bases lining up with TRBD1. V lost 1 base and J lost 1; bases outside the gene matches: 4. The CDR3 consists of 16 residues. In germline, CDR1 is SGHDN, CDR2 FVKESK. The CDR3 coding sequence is TGTGCCAGCAGCCAAGTCCCGACAGGGTCCTACAATGAGCAGTTCTTC. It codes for CASSQVPTGSYNEQFF.

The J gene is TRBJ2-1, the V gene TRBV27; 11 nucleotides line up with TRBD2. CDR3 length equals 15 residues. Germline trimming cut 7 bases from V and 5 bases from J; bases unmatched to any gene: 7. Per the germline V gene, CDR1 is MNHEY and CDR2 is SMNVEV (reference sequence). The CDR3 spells CASTPGTSGNNEQFF. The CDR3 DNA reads TGTGCCAGCACTCCTGGGACTAGCGGTAACAATGAGCAGTTCTTC.

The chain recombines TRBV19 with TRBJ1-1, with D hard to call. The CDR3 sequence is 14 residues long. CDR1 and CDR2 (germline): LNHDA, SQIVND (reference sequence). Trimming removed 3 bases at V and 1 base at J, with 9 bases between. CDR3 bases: TGTGCCAGTAGTATCGGGTTAAGGAACACTGAAGCTTTCTTT. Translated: CASSIGLRNTEAFF. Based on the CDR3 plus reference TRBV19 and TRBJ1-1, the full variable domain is DGGITQSPKYLFRKEGQNVTLSCEQNLNHDAMYWYRQDPGQGLRLIYYSQIVNDFQKGDIAEGYSVSREKKESFPLTVTSAQKNPTAFYLCASSIGLRNTEAFFGQGTRLTVV.

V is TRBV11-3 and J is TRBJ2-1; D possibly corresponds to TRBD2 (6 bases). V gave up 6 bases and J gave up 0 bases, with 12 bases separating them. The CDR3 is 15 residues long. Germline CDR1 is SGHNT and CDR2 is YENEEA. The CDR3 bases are TGTGCCAGCAGTTTGCTAGCGAGCTCCTACAATGAGCAGTTCTTC. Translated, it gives CASSLLASSYNEQFF.

CDR3 protein: CASSFGPGGEKLFF. CDR3 nucleotides: TGCGCCAGCAGCTTTGGCCCTGGAGGGGAAAAACTGTTTTTT. The chain uses TRBV5-1 and TRBJ1-4; the D is unclear. The CDR3 spans 14 residues. Trimming took off 2 bases at V and 8 bases at J, with 13 bases between the two ends. Germline assignment: CDR1 SGHRS and CDR2 YFSETQ.

The CDR3 nucleotides read TGTGCCAGCAGCGGACAGGGAGACACTGAAGCTTTCTTT. Amino acid sequence: CASSGQGDTEAFF. The chain joins TRBV9 to TRBJ1-1; 7 nucleotides match TRBD1. The V and J ends lost 3 bases and 3 bases, in that order; junction bases with no gene match: 2. This CDR3 comprises 13 residues. The germline CDR1 and CDR2 sequences are SGDLS and YYNGEE.

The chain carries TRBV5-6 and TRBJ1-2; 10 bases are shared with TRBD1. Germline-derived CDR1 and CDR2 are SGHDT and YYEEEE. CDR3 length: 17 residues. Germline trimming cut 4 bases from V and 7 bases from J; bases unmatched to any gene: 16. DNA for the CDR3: TGTGCCAGCAGCGTCTGGGAGGGACAGGGGCTCCCTATTGGCTACACCTTC. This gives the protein CASSVWEGQGLPIGYTF.

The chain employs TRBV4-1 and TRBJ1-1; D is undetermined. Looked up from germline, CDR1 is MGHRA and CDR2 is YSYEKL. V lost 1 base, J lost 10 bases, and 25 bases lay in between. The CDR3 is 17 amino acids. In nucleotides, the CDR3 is TGCGCCAGCAGCCAAGCGTCGGACGTACCCGGGCCAAACCGAGCTTTCTTT. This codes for CASSQASDVPGPNRAFF.

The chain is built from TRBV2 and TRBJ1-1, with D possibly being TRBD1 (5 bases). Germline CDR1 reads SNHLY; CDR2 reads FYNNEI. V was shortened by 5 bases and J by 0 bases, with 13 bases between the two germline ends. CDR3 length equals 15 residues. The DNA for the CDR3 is TGTGCCAGCAGTCCGCGACGGACAATGAACACTGAAGCTTTCTTT. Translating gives CASSPRRTMNTEAFF.

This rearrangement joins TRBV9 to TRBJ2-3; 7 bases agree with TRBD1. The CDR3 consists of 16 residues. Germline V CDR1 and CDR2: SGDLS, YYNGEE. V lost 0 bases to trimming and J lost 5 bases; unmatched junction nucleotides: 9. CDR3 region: CASSVVRAGGLDTQYF. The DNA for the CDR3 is TGTGCCAGCAGCGTAGTTCGGGCAGGGGGATTAGATACGCAGTATTTT.

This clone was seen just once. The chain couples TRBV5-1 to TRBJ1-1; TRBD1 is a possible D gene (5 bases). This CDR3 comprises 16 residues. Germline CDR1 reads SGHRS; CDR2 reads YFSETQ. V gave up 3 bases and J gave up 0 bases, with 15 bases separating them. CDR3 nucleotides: TGCGCCAGCAGCTCGGGACGACTAGGGGTGAACACTGAAGCTTTCTTT. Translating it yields CASSSGRLGVNTEAFF.

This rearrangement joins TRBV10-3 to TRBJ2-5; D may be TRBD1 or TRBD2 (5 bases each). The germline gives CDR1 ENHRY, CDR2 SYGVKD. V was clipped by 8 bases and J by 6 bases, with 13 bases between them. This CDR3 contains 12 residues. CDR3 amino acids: CAIGLGRQTQYF. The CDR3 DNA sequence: TGTGCCATCGGACTGGGACGTCAGACCCAGTACTTC.